This section outlines one TCR beta chain sequence together with its context. The antigen is undetermined. The data originate from a study of OX40 agonist ivuxolimab in advanced cancers. For the study at large: It was permissible to have had prior anti-PD-1, anti-PD-L1 or anti-CTLA-4 therapy, and about 40% had some. Study results and limitations: Clonal expansion in partial responders at 0.1-3.0 mg/kg ranked among the lowest. Dosing at 0.1 to 3.0 mg/kg was accompanied by clonal expansion of CD4+ and CD8+ blood T cells by week 6.

TCRdb keeps only in-frame clones here, not all; method: immunoSEQ multiplex PCR. The table lists around 27,000 clones, 84% of them singletons. CDR3 size: 12 residues. Trimming shortened V by 7 bases and J by 6 bases, and 15 bases separated the two germline ends. Germline CDR1 and CDR2: SQVTM and ANQGSEA. This TCR was sampled from an adult with an advanced solid tumor such as melanoma, head and neck, liver or kidney cancer. This sequence joins TRBV29-1 and TRBJ1-1; D possibly corresponds to TRBD1 (5 bases). Material: CD4+ or CD8+ T cells sorted from blood, obtained in a trial of the OX40 agonist ivuxolimab. The CDR3 protein is CSAPTAGAEAFF. In DNA form, the CDR3 reads TGCAGCGCGCCGACCGCGGGGGCTGAAGCTTTCTTT.